The following is a TCR beta chain sequence with its context. The antigen is undetermined. The junction departs from the called germline gene at one end, perhaps through a read error. The CDR3 extends over 15 amino acids. Germline V gene sequence: CDR1 SGHNT, CDR2 YYREEE (reference sequence). This specimen belongs to a study of tumor and adjacent non-tumor tissue in lung cancer. General study points: TCR diversity was significantly greater in tumor than normal lung tissue. Tumor repertoires had a smaller top 100 clone share than normal lung. Shorter survival was associated with higher TCR diversity in tumors.

TCRbeta libraries were built with three rounds of nested PCR, modified from ARM-PCR. MiXCR, run by TCRdb on the multiplex PCR reads, gives a single entry per CDR3 protein. The sample lists about 77,000 distinct CDR3 sequences, approximately 82% occurring once. The template was RNA from unsorted bulk tissue. The normal lung tissue was taken more than 3 cm from the tumor edge. Between August and November 2014, newly diagnosed, chemotherapy-naive lung cancer patients underwent thoracic surgery in China. This receptor was identified in a man in his 70s with non-small cell lung cancer. The rearrangement uses TRBV5-4 and TRBJ2-2; 8 bases align to TRBD2. The material sequenced was distant non-tumor lung tissue. The CDR3 reads CVSSILGLVTGELFF. For the CDR3, the DNA is TGTGTCAGCAGTATCCTGGGACTAGTGACCGGGGAGCTGTTTTTT.